This T cell receptor (beta chain) was sequenced during a study of STAT5B mutations in CD4+ large granular lymphocyte leukemia. CDR1 MNHEY and CDR2 SMNVEV come from the germline V gene (reference sequence). The junction had 8 bases not matched to a gene; V was cut back by 5 bases and J by 5 bases. The CDR3 runs to 15 residues. Sequencing used immunoSEQ multiplex PCR; TCRdb keeps in-frame clones, though not all of them. The sample contains around 30,000 clones, about 85% of which appear only once. The specimen sequenced was CD4+ T cells from blood buffy coats. V usage is TRBV27 and J usage is TRBJ2-1; 8 bases align to TRBD1. This TCR derives from a human donor in good health. This chain's CDR3 is CASSIRDRINNEQFF. The CDR3 DNA follows: TGTGCCAGCAGTATCCGGGACAGGATCAACAATGAGCAGTTCTTC.